This TCR beta chain was observed in a study of beta chain features in type 1 diabetes (dated by TCRdb to the late 2010s). In the study overall: Patients and healthy donors did not differ in mean age, gender distribution, total cell number or subset yield. A total of about 110,000,000 sorted cells were examined across all samples, and a strong correlation was observed between cell number per subset and RNA yield. The study compared the TCRB repertoires of sorted circulating CD4+ T cell subsets in recently diagnosed type 1 diabetes patients with those in matched healthy donors. Whereas all 28 donors provided naive and central memory subsets, regulatory and stem cell-like memory subsets were isolated from just 8 patients and about eight healthy donors.

From each donor, a single peripheral blood sample of 100 to 150 mL on average was drawn into heparinised tubes. Using a panel that included CD45RO, CCR7, CD25, CD127, CD95 and CD27, naive, central memory, regulatory and stem cell-like memory CD4+ T cells were sorted on a BD FACSAria II. All sorted populations exceeded 95% purity. PBMCs were isolated right away by Lymphoprep density gradient centrifugation and were stained directly, without culture. To minimize batch effects, samples were stained and sorted in pairs, one healthy donor with one patient per experiment. A word on this clone: Its antigen is still unknown. Base-call qualities are not available, and no considerably larger clone is one nucleotide away.

The research as a whole found: PCR may preferentially amplify shorter templates, but because patient and control samples were amplified and corrected together, any resulting skew would affect both groups equally. Naive, central memory and regulatory TCRB repertoires appeared to be more alike among patients than among healthy donors. Sequencing cDNA rather than genomic DNA could over-represent highly expressing activated cells, although activation and CD3 levels did not differ between groups. In all four CD4+ subsets, TCRB CDR3 length was moderately but significantly shorter in type 1 diabetes patients. Because the HLA sub-analyses included only small numbers of individuals, any influence of HLA type on TCRB rearrangement was left unresolved. At VDJ recombination sites, type 1 diabetes patients had fewer insertions and more deleted nucleotides, which implies abnormalities in thymic rearrangement.

All of the isolated RNA was reverse transcribed with the High Capacity cDNA Reverse Transcription Kit, so expressed TCRB transcripts were sequenced. Deep immunoSEQ sequencing was applied to naive, central memory and regulatory T cell samples, giving an average of roughly 3.5 million total reads per sample. Sorted cells were lysed in RLT buffer, and RNA was extracted using DNase-treated RNeasy Micro or Mini kits according to cell number. To prevent cross-contamination, every cell subset was processed on its own, while patient and healthy donor samples were processed together. The immunoSEQ multiplex PCR was used to amplify TCRB sequences from cDNA, generating 87-bp fragments that spanned the CDR3 region. The amplicons were sequenced using the Illumina HiSeq platform. The source study handled its data this way. PCR bias was corrected computationally using synthetic template baselines, and reads within Hamming distance 2 were collapsed, with unmergeable singletons discarded. Reads were aligned against IMGT so that V, D and J genes, CDR3 length and insertions or deletions at six rearrangement sites could be assigned. Clonotype counts were normalized to sorted cell number within each subset before computing true diversity and Gini coefficients with the tcR R package. Repertoire sharing was quantified using the overlap coefficient calculated on TCRB nucleotide sequences. The table comes from immuneACCESS by way of TCRdb, which keeps in-frame sequences with V and J called. Part of the clones is missing from these tables; in studies checked, under half for an unresolved V gene and the rest for unknown reasons. Clone size and V and J calls were adopted from that table, with D and trimming inferred from the DNA. This sample gives around 150,000 clones in total; approximately 9% of them show up just once. The ten top clones hold around 0.5% of the sample.

From cysteine to phenylalanine, the CDR3 is 12 amino acids long. Only the CDR3 part of the read is kept: 36 bases, read in frame from the first base. CDR1 SQVTM and CDR2 ANQGSEA were looked up in the germline V gene. V is cut by 6 bases and J by 9 bases, and the space between the germline ends is 17 bases. Input material: central memory CD4+ T cells from blood. The origin of this receptor is a woman aged 18-29 years with type 1 diabetes. The chain employs TRBV29-1 and TRBJ1-1; a tentative D match to TRBD1 spans 6 bases. CDR3 sequence: CSVHRDIRQAFF. The sequence in DNA is TGCAGCGTCCACAGGGACATTAGGCAAGCTTTCTTT.